One sample yielded the 7 T cell receptor beta chains listed below, sequenced in a study of response to subunit inactivated influenza vaccine. TCRdb analysed the RT-PCR reads with MiXCR anew, one entry per CDR3 protein. Seen here are about 500,000 distinct CDR3 sequences, approximately 15% observed once, and the top ten hold roughly 3.1%. The starting material was CD4+ T cells sorted from PBMCs, obtained around 25 months after vaccination. The receptors stem from a man in his fifties or sixties who received an inactivated influenza vaccine.

This chain uses TRBV3-1 with TRBJ1-1; possibly TRBD1 for D (5 bases). Germline loops: CDR1 LGHDT, CDR2 YNNKEL (reference sequence). The CDR3 sequence is 15 residues long. The ends were cut back, 0 bases at V and 4 bases at J, with 12 bases in the middle. CDR3 residues: CASSQDPGGSTEAFF. The CDR3 bases are TGTGCCAGCAGCCAAGATCCCGGGGGATCCACTGAAGCTTTCTTT.

This clonotype turned up a few times. This chain links TRBV20-1 with TRBJ2-5; D gene ambiguous. The V gene's germline CDR1 is DFQATT and CDR2 SNEGSKA (reference sequence). The length of the CDR3 is 12 residues. Trimming pared 2 bases from V and 1 base from J, leaving 5 bases between. This CDR3 is CSARSTQETQYF. CDR3 bases: TGCAGTGCTAGATCGACCCAAGAGACCCAGTACTTC.

This CDR3 is CASSLGFGSYEQYF. Here the CDR3 DNA reads TGTGCCAGCAGCTTAGGTTTCGGTTCCTACGAGCAGTACTTC. J is TRBJ2-7 and V is TRBV11-2, with D unresolved. V was shortened by 1 base and J by 1 base, with 8 bases between the two germline ends. The germline gives CDR1 SGHAT, CDR2 FQNNGV. The CDR3 contains 14 residues.

The chain links TRBV6-2 or TRBV6-3 to TRBJ2-1; weak D call: TRBD2 (5 bases). This CDR3 has 14 amino acids. With 5 bases removed from V and 6 bases from J, the gap between germline ends came to 14 bases. Germline CDR1 reads MNHEY; CDR2 reads SVGEGT. The CDR3 region is CASSPSPSSNEQFF. Written as DNA, the CDR3 is TGTGCCAGCAGTCCTTCCCCTAGCAGCAATGAGCAGTTCTTC.

The CDR3 sequence is CASSPDPGQGLYGYTF. CDR3 nucleotides: TGCGCCAGCAGCCCAGACCCGGGACAGGGCCTGTATGGCTACACCTTC. The chain combines TRBV4-1 with TRBJ1-2; TRBD1 agrees at 9 bases. J was trimmed by 5 bases and V by 4 bases; bases with no gene match: 11. Germline lookup yields CDR1 MGHRA and CDR2 YSYEKL. This CDR3 has 16 residues.

The chain joins TRBV7-2 to TRBJ2-7; D unresolved. CDR3 length equals 14 residues. The V and J ends lost 3 bases and 4 bases respectively, with 13 bases between them. Germline V gene data show CDR1 as SGHTA and CDR2 as FQGNSA. Written as DNA, the CDR3 is TGTGCCAGCAGCTTGAACCCCGGGCCGTACGAGCAGTACTTC. The encoded protein is CASSLNPGPYEQYF.

This clonotype was detected many times. The V call is TRBV11-2, the J call TRBJ2-7, with D maybe TRBD2 (6 bases). The CDR3 contains 14 residues. V dropped 2 bases and J dropped 2 bases, with 10 bases sitting between them. The germline V gene encodes CDR1 SGHAT and CDR2 FQNNGV. CDR3 sequence (DNA): TGTGCCAGCAGCTTACGGGGGTTTACCTACGAGCAGTACTTC. Protein product: CASSLRGFTYEQYF.